This T cell receptor beta chain was recovered during a study of a mutant IDH1 vaccine in newly diagnosed glioma. Some clones are missing from TCRdb's copy, which holds only in-frame ones; the method was immunoSEQ multiplex PCR. In the table there are 100,000 to 120,000 clones, roughly 88% of which are singletons. Germline CDR1 SEHNR, CDR2 FQNEAQ (reference sequence). J was trimmed by 2 bases and V by 5 bases; bases with no gene match: 14. This CDR3 is built from 18 residues. Stated time point: week 11, during vaccination. Every vaccine dose comprised 300 ug of mutant IDH1 20-mer peptide plus topical imiquimod. Comment on this clone: What it binds is unknown.

J is TRBJ2-7 and V is TRBV7-9, with 11 bases aligning to TRBD2. This clonotype originated in a woman between 45 and 65 years old with glioma. Sequences were derived from PBMCs, sampled from a glioma patient whose treatment included an IDH1 peptide vaccine. The CDR3 bases are TGTGCCAGCAGCCTAGTGAGGGGTAGCGGGAGGGTTACCTACGAGCAGTACTTC. It encodes CASSLVRGSGRVTYEQYF. The whole variable domain, remainder taken from reference TRBV7-9 and TRBJ2-7, is DTGVSQNPRHKITKRGQNVTFRCDPISEHNRLYWYRQTLGQGPEFLTYFQNEAQLEKSRLLSDRFSAERPKGSFSTLEIQRTEQGDSAMYLCASSLVRGSGRVTYEQYFGPGTRLTVT.